These 23 T cell receptor beta chains share one sample of origin, sequenced in a study of radiation and T cells in renal cell carcinoma. Clones were read by immunoSEQ multiplex PCR, and TCRdb kept only the in-frame ones, dropping some. Of more than 95,000 clones listed, around 83% are singletons. Indicated time point: baseline pretreatment blood. This sample's treatment: 15 Gy SBRT to primary tumor, nephrectomy 4 weeks later. The sample consisted of blood, taken from a patient whose treatment included radiotherapy and nephrectomy. The receptors shown here come from a woman aged 55-70 years with renal cell carcinoma.

This sequence joins TRBV11-3 and TRBJ2-3, with TRBD2 matching 13 bases. This CDR3 is 15 amino acids long. J lost 3 bases, V lost 5 bases, and 2 bases had no gene match. In germline, CDR1 is SGHNT, CDR2 YENEEA. This chain's CDR3 is CASSPGLAGTDTQYF. CDR3 in DNA: TGTGCCAGCAGCCCGGGACTAGCGGGAACAGATACGCAGTATTTT.

The chain combines TRBV4-1 with TRBJ2-7; 10 bases fit TRBD1. The V and J ends lost 5 bases and 4 bases, in that order; junction bases with no gene match: 14. The V gene's germline CDR1 is MGHRA and CDR2 YSYEKL. CDR3 length: 17 residues. In nucleotides, the CDR3 is TGCGCCAGCAGCGAACGTGACCCCCCGGACAGGGGGTACGAGCAGTACTTC. Translating it yields CASSERDPPDRGYEQYF.

This clone was picked up a small number of times. The chain combines TRBV7-6 with TRBJ2-6, with TRBD1 as a possible D gene (6 bases). V dropped 2 bases and J dropped 1 base, with 9 bases sitting between them. The CDR3 length is 16 residues. Germline CDR1 SGHVS, CDR2 FNYEAQ. CDR3 nucleotides: TGTGCCAGCAGCTTAACCACAGGGTCTGGGGCCAACGTCCTGACTTTC. Protein: CASSLTTGSGANVLTF.

This chain links TRBV5-5 with TRBJ1-4; TRBD1 aligns across 8 bases. Germline V gene sequence: CDR1 SGHKS, CDR2 YYEKEE (reference sequence). V lost 0 bases to trimming and J lost 8 bases; unmatched junction nucleotides: 6. The CDR3 contains 15 residues. The chain's CDR3 is CASSLEDREWEKLFF. CDR3 DNA sequence: TGTGCCAGCAGCTTGGAGGACAGGGAATGGGAAAAACTGTTTTTT.

The chain joins TRBV4-3 to TRBJ1-2, with D possibly matching TRBD1 (5 bases). The CDR3 has 14 amino acids. With 0 bases removed from V and 5 bases from J, the gap between germline ends came to 10 bases. Germline CDR1 and CDR2: LGHNA and YSLEER. The CDR3 sequence: CASSQESQEYGYTF. The CDR3 nucleotides read TGCGCCAGCAGCCAAGAATCACAGGAGTATGGCTACACCTTC.

The chain joins TRBV4-1 to TRBJ1-1, with 8 nucleotides matching TRBD1. The trim removed 4 bases at V and 5 bases at J, leaving 3 bases unmatched. This CDR3 is built from 13 residues. Per the germline V gene, CDR1 is MGHRA and CDR2 is YSYEKL. The CDR3 protein is CASSLTGGTEAFF. CDR3 nucleotide sequence: TGCGCCAGCAGCCTAACAGGGGGAACTGAAGCTTTCTTT.

This chain joins TRBV5-4 and TRBJ2-3, with unresolved D. Germline V gene lookup returns CDR1 SGHNT and CDR2 YYREEE (reference sequence). Trimming took 4 bases from V and 6 from J, leaving 6 bases between them. The CDR3 spans 11 residues. CDR3 protein: CASSKEDTQYF. CDR3 coding DNA: TGTGCCAGCAGCAAGGAGGATACGCAGTATTTT.

The rearrangement uses TRBV9 and TRBJ1-3, with D possibly being TRBD1 (6 bases). The CDR3 extends over 15 amino acids. V shed 2 bases and J shed 0 bases, with 9 bases lying between them. CDR1 is SGDLS and CDR2 is YYNGEE in the germline V gene. CDR3 region: CASSVSGASGNTIYF. The CDR3, as DNA: TGTGCCAGCAGCGTGTCAGGGGCCTCTGGAAACACCATATATTTT. The full variable domain, completed using reference TRBV9 and TRBJ1-3, is DSGVTQTPKHLITATGQRVTLRCSPRSGDLSVYWYQQSLDQGLQFLIQYYNGEERAKGNILERFSAQQFPDLHSELNLSSLELGDSALYFCASSVSGASGNTIYFGEGSWLTVV.

The CDR3, as DNA: TGTGCCAGCAGGGACGACAGCCCGGGTGAGCTGTTTTTT. It is translated as CASRDDSPGELFF. This chain links TRBV2 with TRBJ2-2; possible D gene TRBD1, 5 bases. Germline CDR1 reads SNHLY; CDR2 reads FYNNEI. CDR3 length: 13 amino acids. Trimming removed 6 bases from V and 11 bases from J, with 16 bases in between.

J is TRBJ2-3 and V is TRBV6-4, with a tentative D call TRBD1 (5 bases). V shed 4 bases and J shed 2 bases, with 13 bases lying between them. The CDR3 has 15 amino acids. CDR1 is MRHNA and CDR2 is SNTAGT in the germline V gene. CDR3 nucleotide sequence: TGTGCCAGCAGTGCCGAAAAGGGGTACACAGATACGCAGTATTTT. Translated: CASSAEKGYTDTQYF.

The rearrangement uses TRBV4-3 and TRBJ2-5; 7 bases agree with TRBD2. This CDR3 has 16 amino acids. The germline CDR1 and CDR2 sequences are LGHNA and YSLEER. V shed 1 base, J shed 5 bases, and the junction held 10 bases outside the gene matches. The CDR3 is CASSQGLVGGAETQYF. CDR3 in DNA: TGCGCCAGCAGCCAAGGTCTCGTGGGAGGGGCGGAGACCCAGTACTTC.

The chain combines TRBV4-1 with TRBJ2-3; D is perhaps TRBD1 (6 bases). The CDR3 extends over 15 amino acids. V shed 5 bases and J shed 4 bases, with 16 bases lying between them. Germline CDR1 and CDR2: MGHRA and YSYEKL. The CDR3 DNA is TGCGCCAGCAGCACAAGGGGGTCTTTTGCAGATACGCAGTATTTT. Amino acids: CASSTRGSFADTQYF.

The CDR3 nucleotides are TGTGCCAGCAGCTTAGACTTTGGGACGCGAAACGAGCAGTACTTC. Translation: CASSLDFGTRNEQYF. The V call is TRBV11-2, the J call TRBJ2-7; D possibly uses TRBD1 or TRBD2 (5 bases each). V was shortened by 0 bases and J by 5 bases, with 14 bases between the two germline ends. Germline values: CDR1 SGHAT, CDR2 FQNNGV. The CDR3 spans 15 residues.

The chain links TRBV2 to TRBJ1-2, with D possibly being TRBD1 (5 bases). V shed 2 bases and J shed 8 bases, with 15 bases lying between them. CDR3 length: 14 residues. Germline lookup yields CDR1 SNHLY and CDR2 FYNNEI. The CDR3 bases are TGTGCCAGCAGTGAACTTGGGGACCCGGAGGGCTACACCTTC. Translation: CASSELGDPEGYTF.

The chain couples TRBV6-5 to TRBJ2-7; 9 bases align to TRBD2. There are 15 residues in the CDR3. Germline values: CDR1 MNHEY, CDR2 SVGAGI. The V segment lost 2 bases and the J segment 1 base; nucleotides outside the gene matches: 3. CDR3 region: CASSYAGGESYEQYF. As DNA, the CDR3 is TGTGCCAGCAGTTACGCGGGGGGGGAATCCTACGAGCAGTACTTC.

The V gene is TRBV6-1, the J gene TRBJ1-3; D is unresolved. In germline, CDR1 is MNHNS, CDR2 SASEGT. The CDR3 spans 16 residues. Trimming left V 1 base short and J 0 bases short, with 10 bases between. The DNA for the CDR3 is TGTGCCAGCAGTGAAGTGGTGGGGTTCTCTGGAAACACCATATATTTT. Its protein is CASSEVVGFSGNTIYF.

This clone was observed a single time. This chain joins TRBV28 and TRBJ2-5, with a tentative D call TRBD1 (6 bases). CDR3 length: 14 amino acids. V lost 3 bases and J lost 10, with 18 bases in between. Looked up from germline, CDR1 is MDHEN and CDR2 is SYDVKM. CDR3 nucleotide sequence: TGTGCCAGCAGTTTCCTGGACAGTGTAAGCGTCCAGTACTTC. It codes for CASSFLDSVSVQYF.

The chain recombines TRBV5-1 with TRBJ1-6; no clear D. The CDR3 is made up of 17 amino acids. Between the trimmed V and J ends, which lost 2 bases and 10 bases, there was a span of 22 bases. Germline V gene lookup returns CDR1 SGHRS and CDR2 YFSETQ. CDR3 nucleotides: TGCGCCAGCAGCTTCATCTCGGGAACCCCCAGTCCATCACCCCTCCACTTT. Protein sequence: CASSFISGTPSPSPLHF.

This clone was observed a single time. The chain employs TRBV28 and TRBJ2-4; 10 positions match TRBD1. Germline values: CDR1 MDHEN, CDR2 SYDVKM. The CDR3 contains 18 residues. V lost 4 bases, J lost 0 bases, and 9 bases stayed unmatched. For the CDR3, the DNA is TGTGCCAGCAGTTCGACAGGGGGCCTTCTTAGAGCCAAAAACATTCAGTACTTC. It specifies CASSSTGGLLRAKNIQYF.

The J gene is TRBJ2-5, the V gene TRBV5-4, with TRBD1 matching 10 bases. CDR1 and CDR2 (germline): SGHNT, YYREEE (reference sequence). There are 17 residues in the CDR3. Germline trimming cut 2 bases from V and 5 bases from J; bases unmatched to any gene: 12. The CDR3 protein is CASSLSYGQGGSETQYF. CDR3 in DNA: TGTGCCAGCAGCTTATCCTACGGACAGGGGGGGTCGGAGACCCAGTACTTC.

This chain connects TRBV4-1 to TRBJ1-5; D perhaps matches TRBD1 (5 bases). The CDR3 is 12 amino acids. The germline gives CDR1 MGHRA, CDR2 YSYEKL. V was shortened by 5 bases and J by 5 bases, with 7 bases between the two germline ends. The CDR3 region has the DNA TGCGCCAGCAGCTTAGGGGATCAGCCCCAGCATTTT. Translation gives CASSLGDQPQHF.

There are a few counts of this clone. The V and J genes are TRBV9 and TRBJ1-1; D remains ambiguous. CDR1 is SGDLS and CDR2 is YYNGEE in the germline V gene. The germline V and J ends were trimmed by 3 bases and 0 bases, with 6 bases remaining between them. This CDR3 region has 13 residues. The CDR3 sequence: CASSGEMNTEAFF. CDR3 DNA: TGTGCCAGCAGCGGAGAGATGAACACTGAAGCTTTCTTT.

Details on this clone: Since a much larger clone is just one base distant, this may be a read error. The chain recombines TRBV9 with TRBJ2-5, with D maybe TRBD2 (5 bases). Trimming cost V 5 bases and J 3 bases, with 14 bases left between them. CDR3 length equals 14 residues. The V gene's germline CDR1 is SGDLS and CDR2 YYNGEE. Written as DNA, the CDR3 is TGTGCCAGCAGTCGCCATGGAGGAGAAGAGACCCAGTACTTC. This encodes CASSRHGGEETQYF.